This T cell receptor beta chain was captured in a study of shared clonotypes between healthy human individuals. Study at large: Researchers drew samples from a couple of women and a few men aged 18 to 49.

The donors, all of them Caucasian adults, lived in Nashville, Tennessee. General study findings and limits: It was only blood that was sampled, and tissue repertoires likely differ.

Approximately 270 ng DNA, tens of thousands of T cell genomes, went into unsorted PBMC replicate PCRs. This table comes from immunoSEQ multiplex PCR, and its TCRdb copy is limited to in-frame clones, with some not included. The table lists some 470,000 clones, 60% to 85% of them singletons, with 10% to 15% in the top ten. Of note for this clone: Its antigen is not known.

The source of this sequence is a woman aged 40 to 50 in good health. Some clones in this sample may be carry-over from other donors' samples. The sample was PBMCs.

The CDR3 spells CASSPGVEKGNEQFF. The CDR3 bases are TGTGCCAGCAGTCCCGGCGTTGAGAAGGGCAATGAGCAGTTCTTC. The V gene is TRBV27, the J gene TRBJ2-1, with D unresolved. V was shortened by 5 bases and J by 6 bases, with 17 bases between the two germline ends. Germline CDR1 MNHEY, CDR2 SMNVEV (reference sequence). There are 15 residues in the CDR3.